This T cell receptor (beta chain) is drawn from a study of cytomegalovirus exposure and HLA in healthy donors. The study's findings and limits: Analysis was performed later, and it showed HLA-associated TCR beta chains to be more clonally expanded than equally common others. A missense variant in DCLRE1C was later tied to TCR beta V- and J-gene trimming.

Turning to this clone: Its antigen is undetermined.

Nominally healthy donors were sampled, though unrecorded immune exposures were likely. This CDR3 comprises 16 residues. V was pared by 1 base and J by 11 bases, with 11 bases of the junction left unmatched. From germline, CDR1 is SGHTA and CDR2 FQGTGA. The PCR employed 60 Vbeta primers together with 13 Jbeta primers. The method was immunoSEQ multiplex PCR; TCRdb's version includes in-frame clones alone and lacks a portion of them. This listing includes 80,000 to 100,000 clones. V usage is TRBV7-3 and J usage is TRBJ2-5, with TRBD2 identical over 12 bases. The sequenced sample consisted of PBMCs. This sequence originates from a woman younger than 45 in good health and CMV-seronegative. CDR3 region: CASSLRPTSGRGEQYF. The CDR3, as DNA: TGTGCCAGCAGCTTAAGACCGACTAGCGGGAGAGGGGAGCAGTACTTC. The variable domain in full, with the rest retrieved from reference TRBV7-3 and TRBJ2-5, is GAGVSQTPSNKVTEKGKYVELRCDPISGHTALYWYRQSLGQGPEFLIYFQGTGAADDSGLPNDRFFAVRPEGSVSTLKIQRTERGDSAVYLCASSLRPTSGRGEQYFGPGTRLLVL.